The rows below give T cell receptor beta chains drawn from one sample of a study of cytomegalovirus exposure and HLA in healthy donors. Profiled with immunoSEQ multiplex PCR; TCRdb holds only in-frame clones, not every one. The data show fewer than 150,000 clones, approximately 61% seen once. The sequenced sample consisted of PBMCs. The receptor set was obtained from a human donor in good health. The CDR3 runs from the conserved cysteine through the conserved F or W. A D gene is named only where the DNA matches it firmly. A clone size is listed for some rows: how often the clone was seen (once, few, many), or a class if it is expanded.

J: TRBJ2-3; D: .; V: TRBV19; size: .; CDR3: CASSRGNLAYTQYF; DNA: TGTGCCAGTAGTCGCGGGAACCTGGCGTATACGCAGTATTTT
J: TRBJ2-7; D: TRBD1; V: TRBV4-1; size: few; CDR3: CASSQGQGHEQYF; DNA: TGCGCCAGCAGCCAAGGACAGGGCCACGAGCAGTACTTC
J: TRBJ1-5; D: TRBD1; V: TRBV7-9; size: .; CDR3: CVSSPDRGNQPQHF; DNA: TGTGTCAGCAGCCCGGACAGGGGCAATCAGCCCCAGCATTTT
J: TRBJ1-2; D: TRBD1; V: TRBV7-2; size: once; CDR3: CASSLGPRQGGNYGYTF; DNA: TGTGCCAGCAGCTTAGGCCCCCGACAGGGGGGTAACTATGGCTACACCTTC
J: TRBJ2-7; D: TRBD2; V: TRBV19; size: .; CDR3: CASSTSGSNYEQYF; DNA: TGTGCCAGTAGTACTAGCGGGAGTAACTACGAGCAGTACTTC
J: TRBJ2-7; D: .; V: TRBV11-2; size: .; CDR3: CASSLTGAYEQYF; DNA: TGTGCCAGCAGCCTGACAGGCGCCTACGAGCAGTACTTC
J: TRBJ2-7; D: .; V: TRBV10-2; size: few; CDR3: CASSDRGNGPGEQYF; DNA: TGCGCCAGCAGTGACAGGGGAAATGGGCCGGGCGAGCAGTACTTC
J: TRBJ2-5; D: TRBD1; V: TRBV9; size: .; CDR3: CASSPGQGAGGETQYF; DNA: TGTGCCAGCAGCCCCGGACAGGGGGCCGGGGGAGAGACCCAGTACTTC
J: TRBJ2-1; D: .; V: TRBV15; size: few; CDR3: CATSRGTTYNEQFF; DNA: TGTGCCACCAGCAGAGGGACTACCTACAATGAGCAGTTCTTC
J: TRBJ2-7; D: TRBD2; V: TRBV13; size: .; CDR3: CASSPRTSSDEQYF; DNA: TGTGCCAGCAGCCCCAGGACTAGCTCCGACGAGCAGTACTTC
J: TRBJ1-4; D: .; V: TRBV6-5; size: .; CDR3: CASSSTDRATNEKLFF; DNA: TGTGCCAGCAGTTCTACCGACAGAGCAACTAATGAAAAACTGTTTTTT
J: TRBJ1-3; D: .; V: TRBV5-4; size: .; CDR3: CASSPNTVSGNTIYF; DNA: TGTGCCAGCAGCCCTAACACAGTCTCTGGAAACACCATATATTTT
J: TRBJ2-3; D: .; V: TRBV6-1; size: .; CDR3: CASREPSTDTQYF; DNA: TGTGCCAGCAGGGAACCTAGCACAGATACGCAGTATTTT
J: TRBJ1-1; D: TRBD1; V: TRBV18; size: .; CDR3: CASSPPRGQGNTEAFF; DNA: TGTGCCAGCTCACCACCGAGGGGACAGGGGAACACTGAAGCTTTCTTT
J: TRBJ1-2; D: TRBD1; V: TRBV28; size: .; CDR3: CASSFGQGYGYTF; DNA: TGTGCCAGCAGTTTCGGACAGGGCTATGGCTACACCTTC
J: TRBJ1-2; D: TRBD1; V: TRBV5-4; size: .; CDR3: CASRRAGQGANYGYTF; DNA: TGTGCCAGCAGGCGGGCGGGACAGGGGGCCAACTATGGCTACACCTTC
J: TRBJ2-3; D: TRBD2; V: TRBV5-1; size: .; CDR3: CASSLPLAASTDTQYF; DNA: TGCGCCAGCAGCCTGCCCCTAGCGGCTAGCACAGATACGCAGTATTTT
J: TRBJ2-7; D: TRBD2; V: TRBV2; size: once; CDR3: CASGLAGGATYEQYF; DNA: TGTGCCAGCGGATTAGCGGGAGGGGCTACCTACGAGCAGTACTTC
J: TRBJ2-1; D: .; V: TRBV28; size: .; CDR3: CASKTGRYNEQFF; DNA: TGTGCCAGCAAGACAGGTAGATACAATGAGCAGTTCTTC
J: TRBJ2-1; D: .; V: TRBV4-1; size: .; CDR3: CASRATGGNEQFF; DNA: TGCGCCAGCAGGGCAACCGGGGGAAATGAGCAGTTCTTC
J: TRBJ2-7; D: TRBD2; V: TRBV5-1; size: .; CDR3: CASSKLAGNSYEQYF; DNA: TGCGCCAGCAGCAAGCTAGCGGGGAACTCCTACGAGCAGTACTTC
J: TRBJ2-7; D: .; V: TRBV4-1; size: once; CDR3: CASSHKTRGDYEQYF; DNA: TGCGCCAGCAGCCACAAGACTAGAGGGGACTACGAGCAGTACTTC
J: TRBJ2-5; D: TRBD2; V: TRBV25-1; size: .; CDR3: CASSDLREGIYETQYF; DNA: TGTGCCAGCAGTGACCTGCGGGAGGGCATTTATGAGACCCAGTACTTC